These 28 T cell receptor beta chains were all obtained from the same sample, sequenced in a study of blood T cell repertoires in COVID-19. Profiling relied on immunoSEQ multiplex PCR, and the TCRdb table lists in-frame clones only, not all of them. Here the sample spans a few hundred thousand clones, 70% to 90% being singletons. Sequences were obtained from peripheral blood. The origin of the receptors is a man aged 25-45 years with active or convalescent COVID-19.

The chain is built from TRBV9 and TRBJ2-3, with TRBD2 matching 11 bases. Looked up from germline, CDR1 is SGDLS and CDR2 is YYNGEE. Trimming took 3 bases from V and 5 from J; bases not matched to a gene: 5. The CDR3 length is 15 residues. The CDR3 DNA is TGTGCCAGCAGCGCTAGCGGGGGGAAGGGAGATACGCAGTATTTT. Protein sequence: CASSASGGKGDTQYF.

The gene calls are TRBV6-5 and TRBJ1-1; TRBD1 might be the D (5 bases). Trimming took 0 bases from V and 7 from J, leaving 9 bases between them. Germline V lookup: CDR1 MNHEY, CDR2 SVGAGI. The CDR3 has 13 amino acids. Here the CDR3 reads CASSYSQGFEAFF. For the CDR3, the DNA is TGTGCCAGCAGTTACTCTCAGGGCTTTGAAGCTTTCTTT.

The chain recombines TRBV5-1 with TRBJ1-6; D is undetermined. V lost 1 base to trimming and J lost 5 bases, with 7 bases between them. Germline CDR1 reads SGHRS; CDR2 reads YFSETQ. The CDR3 totals 14 residues. This CDR3 reads CASSLTSDNSPLHF. CDR3 nucleotides: TGCGCCAGCAGCTTGACCTCGGATAATTCACCCCTCCACTTT. Full variable domain (rest looked up from reference TRBV5-1 and TRBJ1-6): KAGVTQTPRYLIKTRGQQVTLSCSPISGHRSVSWYQQTPGQGLQFLFEYFSETQRNKGNFPGRFSGRQFSNSRSEMNVSTLELGDSALYLCASSLTSDNSPLHFGNGTRLTVT.

The gene calls are TRBV11-2 and TRBJ1-5; 8 bases agree with TRBD1. Germline lookup yields CDR1 SGHAT and CDR2 FQNNGV. This CDR3 has 15 amino acids. V trimming: 4 bases; J trimming: 2 bases; junction bases outside the gene matches: 4. CDR3 sequence reads: CASSSTTGGNQPQHF. Written as DNA, the CDR3 is TGTGCCAGCAGCTCAACGACAGGGGGCAATCAGCCCCAGCATTTT.

The table lists this clone with a few counts. V usage is TRBV7-7 and J usage is TRBJ1-6; 8 bases are a match to TRBD1. Germline CDR1 SSHAT, CDR2 FNYEAQ (reference sequence). CDR3 length: 17 amino acids. The V gene end was trimmed by 5 bases and the J gene end by 0 bases; junction bases not matched to a gene: 6. CDR3 loop: CASSDNRGSSYNSPLHF. The DNA of the CDR3 is TGTGCCAGCAGCGACAACAGGGGGAGCTCCTATAATTCACCCCTCCACTTT. The variable domain in full, with the rest retrieved from reference TRBV7-7 and TRBJ1-6, is GAGVSQSPRYKVTKRGQDVTLRCDPISSHATLYWYQQALGQGPEFLTYFNYEAQPDKSGLPSDRFSAERPEGSISTLTIQRTEQRDSAMYRCASSDNRGSSYNSPLHFGNGTRLTVT.

V usage is TRBV28 and J usage is TRBJ1-1; maybe TRBD1 (6 bases). CDR1 MDHEN and CDR2 SYDVKM come from the germline V gene. The CDR3 is 15 residues long. V gave up 3 bases and J gave up 4 bases, with 15 bases separating them. CDR3 sequence (DNA): TGTGCCAGCAGTTTTCGGGGGGCCGTTTCCACTGAAGCTTTCTTT. Translated: CASSFRGAVSTEAFF.

This chain connects TRBV23-1 to TRBJ2-1, with 8 bases fitting TRBD2. TRBV23-1 is marked as an open reading frame, function uncertain. J gave up 1 base and V 2 bases, and 7 bases lay outside the gene matches. The length of the CDR3 is 17 residues. The CDR3 reads CASSQGRAGASYNEQFF. DNA for the CDR3: TGCGCCAGCAGTCAAGGTAGAGCGGGAGCTTCCTACAATGAGCAGTTCTTC.

The CDR3 bases are TGTGCCAGCAGCCAAGGGCGGACAGCGTTCTACGAGCAGTACTTC. Its translation is CASSQGRTAFYEQYF. The chain uses TRBV14 and TRBJ2-7, with D perhaps TRBD1 (6 bases). Germline V CDR1 and CDR2: SGHDN, FVKESK. Trimming shortened V by 1 base and J by 3 bases, and 13 bases separated the two germline ends. The CDR3 loop spans 15 amino acids.

The chain carries TRBV6-5 and TRBJ1-1, with 8 positions matching TRBD1. The CDR3 loop spans 15 amino acids. Trimming cost V 6 bases and J 4 bases; bases outside gene matches: 10. Germline V lookup: CDR1 MNHEY, CDR2 SVGAGI. CDR3 DNA sequence: TGTGCCAGCAGGGGGGACAGGTATGGTCGCACTGAAGCTTTCTTT. Translation: CASRGDRYGRTEAFF.

The chain recombines TRBV5-6 with TRBJ2-1, with a possible D match to TRBD1 (5 bases). The CDR3 length is 14 residues. Germline CDR1 is SGHDT and CDR2 is YYEEEE. The V and J ends lost 0 bases and 8 bases respectively, with 12 bases between them. The DNA for the CDR3 is TGTGCCAGCAGCTTGGTCGTACAGGCTTATGAGCAGTTCTTC. Its protein product is CASSLVVQAYEQFF.

The CDR3 bases are TGTGCCAGCTCGTCGATATTGGTTCAGGGTAGATCGAAGGACACTGAAGCTTTCTTT. Translation gives CASSSILVQGRSKDTEAFF. V usage is TRBV18 and J usage is TRBJ1-1; maybe TRBD1 (5 bases). Germline CDR1 KGHSH, CDR2 LQKENI. This CDR3 contains 19 residues. Trimming cost V 6 bases and J 3 bases, with 29 bases left between them.

This chain joins TRBV4-1 and TRBJ1-6, with D possibly TRBD1 on 5 matching bases. Trimming removed 0 bases at V and 7 bases at J, with 19 bases between. The CDR3 has 18 amino acids. Per the germline V gene, CDR1 is MGHRA and CDR2 is YSYEKL. The CDR3 coding sequence is TGCGCCAGCAGCCAAGATATGAGGGAGGGGCCGGGGAATTCACCCCTCCACTTT. Its protein product is CASSQDMREGPGNSPLHF.

The J gene is TRBJ1-1, the V gene TRBV13; D is unresolved. V dropped 5 bases and J dropped 7 bases, with 14 bases sitting between them. CDR1 is PRHDT, CDR2 FYEKMQ, per germline (reference sequence). The CDR3 length is 13 residues. This chain's CDR3 is CASSPLGRHEAFF. DNA for the CDR3: TGTGCCAGCAGCCCCTTGGGCAGACATGAAGCTTTCTTT.

The rearrangement uses TRBV5-1 and TRBJ2-2; perhaps TRBD2 as D (6 bases). The ends were cut back, 0 bases at V and 6 bases at J, with 15 bases in the middle. The germline CDR1 and CDR2 sequences are SGHRS and YFSETQ. This CDR3 is 16 amino acids long. In nucleotides, the CDR3 is TGCGCCAGCAGCTTGGGCGGGGTGGATGGCTCCGGGGAGCTGTTTTTT. Encoded protein: CASSLGGVDGSGELFF.

For the CDR3, the DNA is TGTGCCAGCAGCCCGCGCCGACTAGCGGGGAACACCGGGGAGCTGTTTTTT. Its protein product is CASSPRRLAGNTGELFF. The chain carries TRBV5-4 and TRBJ2-2; 10 bases are a match to TRBD2. This CDR3 is 17 amino acids long. Trimming at V came to 4 bases and at J to 1 base, leaving 7 bases not matched to a gene. Per the germline V gene, CDR1 is SGHNT and CDR2 is YYREEE (reference sequence).

This chain joins TRBV30 and TRBJ2-6; 7 positions match TRBD1. V shed 4 bases, J shed 3 bases, and the junction held 6 bases outside the gene matches. Per germline, CDR1 GTSNPN and CDR2 SVGIG (reference sequence). CDR3 size: 15 residues. The CDR3 bases are TGTGCCTGGACTAAAGACAGGGTTGGGGCCAACGTCCTGACTTTC. It translates to CAWTKDRVGANVLTF.

The rearrangement uses TRBV6-1 and TRBJ1-5; D gene uncertain. The length of the CDR3 is 16 residues. CDR1 is MNHNS, CDR2 SASEGT, per germline. V lost 1 base and J lost 7, with 17 bases in between. CDR3 loop: CASSEGASVILQPQHF. The CDR3 nucleotides read TGTGCCAGCAGTGAAGGTGCCAGCGTGATACTGCAGCCCCAGCATTTT.

The V and J genes are TRBV5-1 and TRBJ1-4, with TRBD1 identical over 7 bases. Germline loops: CDR1 SGHRS, CDR2 YFSETQ. J gave up 5 bases and V 3 bases, and 7 bases lay outside the gene matches. This CDR3 has 15 residues. DNA for the CDR3: TGCGCCAGCAGCTCGTCCAGGACAGGAAATGAAAAACTGTTTTTT. Its protein is CASSSSRTGNEKLFF.

This clone was seen once. The gene calls are TRBV10-3 and TRBJ1-1; D gene unclear. The CDR3 is 14 residues long. The V end was cut by 6 bases, the J end by 2 bases, with 13 bases between. CDR1 ENHRY and CDR2 SYGVKD come from the germline V gene. CDR3 sequence: CAIRRLDGNTEAFF. In nucleotides, the CDR3 is TGTGCCATCAGGAGACTAGACGGAAACACTGAAGCTTTCTTT.

The V gene is TRBV10-2, the J gene TRBJ1-5; TRBD1 matches at 8 bases. V was clipped by 0 bases and J by 5 bases; unmatched bases: 3. The CDR3 is 15 residues long. The V gene's germline CDR1 is WSHSY and CDR2 SAAADI. The CDR3 nucleotides read TGCGCCAGCAGTGAGTCGACAGGGGTTGATCAGCCCCAGCATTTT. Translating it yields CASSESTGVDQPQHF.

The chain links TRBV5-1 to TRBJ2-6; the D gene is possibly TRBD2 (6 bases). Per the germline V gene, CDR1 is SGHRS and CDR2 is YFSETQ. The CDR3 is made up of 17 amino acids. V was shortened by 3 bases and J by 0 bases, with 13 bases between the two germline ends. The CDR3 bases are TGCGCCAGCAGCTCGCGGGGAACAAGCTCTGGGGCCAACGTCCTGACTTTC. Protein product: CASSSRGTSSGANVLTF.

J is TRBJ2-1 and V is TRBV9; 10 nucleotides line up with TRBD1. CDR1 is SGDLS, CDR2 YYNGEE, per germline. This CDR3 contains 15 residues. V shed 5 bases, J shed 7 bases, and the junction held 9 bases outside the gene matches. The CDR3 protein is CASRGGQGEKNEQFF. For the CDR3, the DNA is TGTGCCAGCAGGGGAGGACAGGGGGAAAAGAATGAGCAGTTCTTC.

The rearrangement joins TRBV13 to TRBJ2-7; D unclear. V shed 1 base and J shed 2 bases, with 9 bases lying between them. There are 14 residues in the CDR3. Germline loops: CDR1 PRHDT, CDR2 FYEKMQ (reference sequence). The CDR3 bases are TGTGCCAGCAGCTTAGCGGGTGATACCTACGAGCAGTACTTC. Its protein product is CASSLAGDTYEQYF.

This clone was seen only once. The chain has TRBV3-1 (or the pseudogene TRBV3-2) and TRBJ2-3; 7 nucleotides match TRBD2. The CDR3 consists of 15 residues. Looked up from germline, CDR1 is LGHDT and CDR2 is YNNKEL (reference sequence). V trimming: 0 bases; J trimming: 6 bases; junction bases outside the gene matches: 6. The CDR3 reads CASSQDPRGVDTQYF. CDR3 coding DNA: TGTGCCAGCAGCCAAGATCCCCGGGGGGTGGATACGCAGTATTTT.

The genes are TRBV15 and TRBJ1-2; 8 nucleotides align to TRBD1. V trimming: 8 bases; J trimming: 4 bases; junction bases outside the gene matches: 6. Germline-derived CDR1 and CDR2 are LNHNV and YYDKDF (reference sequence). The CDR3 is 13 amino acids. The chain's CDR3 is CATATGEGYGYTF. The CDR3 region has the DNA TGTGCCACCGCGACAGGGGAAGGCTATGGCTACACCTTC.

This clone was observed a few times. The chain carries TRBV25-1 and TRBJ2-7, with 7 bases identical to TRBD1. The CDR3 extends over 13 amino acids. V lost 3 bases, J lost 5 bases, and 4 bases stayed unmatched. Per the germline V gene, CDR1 is MGHDK and CDR2 is SYGVNS. The CDR3 DNA reads as TGTGCCAGCAGTGATATCGACAGGGACGAGCAGTACTTC. This codes for CASSDIDRDEQYF.

With respect to this clone: No conserved phenylalanine or tryptophan is present at the end of the CDR3, so a read error is the likely explanation. The rearrangement links TRBV6-2 or TRBV6-3 to TRBJ1-1; tentative D call: TRBD1 (6 bases). V shed 5 bases and J shed 5 bases, with 15 bases lying between them. This CDR3 contains 14 residues. Germline CDR1 reads MNHEY; CDR2 reads SVGEGT. CDR3 DNA sequence: TGTGCCAGCAGTAAACAGGGAAGGCGGACTGAAGCTTTCCTT. Encoded protein: CASSKQGRRTEAFL.

The CDR3 is CASSQGYTYEQYF. CDR3 DNA: TGTGCCAGCAGTCAGGGCTACACCTACGAGCAGTACTTC. The V call is TRBV27, the J call TRBJ2-7, with D tentatively TRBD1 (5 bases). The CDR3 is 13 amino acids. Germline values: CDR1 MNHEY, CDR2 SMNVEV (reference sequence). V dropped 5 bases and J dropped 2 bases, with 10 bases sitting between them.